A selection of T cell receptor beta chains follows, all from one sample in a study of CD8 T cells in ankylosing spondylitis. TCRdb re-called the 5' RACE reads with MiXCR, one entry per CDR3 protein. The sample shows 750,000 to 850,000 distinct CDR3 sequences, 10% to 15% of them seen only once. Sequenced material: blood, either unsorted or a sorted T cell fraction (not recorded which). The receptors shown here come from a male donor with ankylosing spondylitis. Each CDR3 is given with its conserved first and last residue. D genes are given only for firm matches.

v_call: TRBV28
d_call: NA
j_call: TRBJ2-7
cdr3_length: 11
cdr3_aa: CASTRHYEQYF

v_call: TRBV7-2
d_call: NA
j_call: TRBJ2-1
cdr3_length: 14
cdr3_aa: CASSFSRGSNEQFF

v_call: TRBV28
d_call: TRBD2
j_call: TRBJ2-7
cdr3_length: 15
cdr3_aa: CASSPGLAGVYEQYF

v_call: TRBV29-1
d_call: TRBD1
j_call: TRBJ1-1
cdr3_length: 15
cdr3_aa: CSAGQAAPWDTEAFF

v_call: TRBV20-1
d_call: NA
j_call: TRBJ2-5
cdr3_length: 15
cdr3_aa: CSARDSQGPGETQYF

v_call: TRBV11-1
d_call: TRBD1
j_call: TRBJ2-1
cdr3_length: 18
cdr3_aa: CASSQETRQGRWVNEQFF

v_call: TRBV5-6
d_call: NA
j_call: TRBJ2-5
cdr3_length: 16
cdr3_aa: CASSLLGGAQGETQYF

v_call: TRBV20-1
d_call: NA
j_call: TRBJ1-5
cdr3_length: 15
cdr3_aa: CSARGRSGESQPQHF

v_call: TRBV6-2/TRBV6-3
d_call: NA
j_call: TRBJ2-3
cdr3_length: 14
cdr3_aa: CASRLQGSTDTQYF

v_call: TRBV20-1
d_call: NA
j_call: TRBJ2-1
cdr3_length: 15
cdr3_aa: CSARDPPLSYNEQFF

v_call: TRBV29-1
d_call: NA
j_call: TRBJ2-5
cdr3_length: 14
cdr3_aa: CSVGGVVKKETQYF

v_call: TRBV24-1
d_call: NA
j_call: TRBJ2-2
cdr3_length: 14
cdr3_aa: CATSDLSGTGELFF

v_call: TRBV25-1
d_call: NA
j_call: TRBJ2-1
cdr3_length: 15
cdr3_aa: CASSEIRGSYNEQFF

v_call: TRBV9
d_call: TRBD2
j_call: TRBJ2-1
cdr3_length: 16
cdr3_aa: CASSVAGSGVYNEQFF

v_call: TRBV20-1
d_call: TRBD1
j_call: TRBJ1-1
cdr3_length: 17
cdr3_aa: CSAPRIGRGALNTEAFF

v_call: TRBV24-1
d_call: NA
j_call: TRBJ2-7
cdr3_length: 13
cdr3_aa: CATSDVLRRGQYF

v_call: TRBV7-6
d_call: NA
j_call: TRBJ2-1
cdr3_length: 16
cdr3_aa: CASSLFIAGNSYEQFF

v_call: TRBV18
d_call: NA
j_call: TRBJ2-1
cdr3_length: 14
cdr3_aa: CASSPSGPYNEQFF

v_call: TRBV18
d_call: NA
j_call: TRBJ2-7
cdr3_length: 15
cdr3_aa: CASSPLGSGSYEQYF

v_call: TRBV12-5
d_call: NA
j_call: TRBJ2-7
cdr3_length: 14
cdr3_aa: CASGIGGTSHEQYF

v_call: TRBV27
d_call: NA
j_call: TRBJ2-1
cdr3_length: 15
cdr3_aa: CASSPRGTAHNEQFF

v_call: TRBV20-1
d_call: NA
j_call: TRBJ2-5
cdr3_length: 10
cdr3_aa: CSAPLRTQYF